This TCR beta chain was sequenced in a study of Ad26.COV2.S vaccination and SARS-CoV-2 variants. Trimming removed 4 bases from V and 0 bases from J, with 8 bases in between. This CDR3 contains 13 residues. Per the germline V gene, CDR1 is SGHTS and CDR2 is YDEGEE. Study-level points and caveats: From the TCR breadth and depth analyses, total T cell responses may have been underestimated.

A note on this clone: Its cognate antigen is unknown.

Described treatment: some 20 received Ad26.COV2.S at low or high dose, single or two shots; about 5 received placebo; per-sample allocation not given. Collection of the samples took place on day 63 after the first injection of vaccine or placebo. Boston supplied an adult donor aged 18-55 years. Wuhan-strain spike was delivered by a replication-incompetent Ad26 vector. Generated by immunoSEQ multiplex PCR, the TCRdb table keeps only in-frame clones and is missing some. This table has 350,000 to 500,000 clones, about nine tenths appearing once. V usage is TRBV5-8 and J usage is TRBJ2-7; D gene unclear. This clonotype was obtained from a person between 18 and 59 years old who received the Ad26.COV2.S COVID-19 vaccine or a placebo. The input for sequencing was peripheral blood, taken in a trial of Ad26.COV2.S vaccine versus placebo. The CDR3 loop reads CASSRRISYEQYF. The CDR3 DNA reads as TGTGCCAGCAGCCGAAGGATCTCCTACGAGCAGTACTTC.